This paragraph covers one T cell receptor beta chain sequence. What it binds is not known. The CDR3 spans 14 residues. Trimming left V 2 bases short and J 2 bases short, with 10 bases between. Germline values: CDR1 WSHSY, CDR2 SAAADI. This sample was included in a study of T-cell memory formation after mild COVID-19. Overall study results and limits: SARS-CoV-2 specificity of second-wave clones peaking day 37 was unconfirmed.

A single record per CDR3 protein comes from TCRdb applying MiXCR to the 5' RACE reads. The sample lists about 340,000 distinct CDR3 sequences, over 10% occurring once. The V and J genes are TRBV10-2 and TRBJ2-7; D remains ambiguous. The receptor comes from a man between 18 and 29 years old who had mild COVID-19 (a few samples of this study predate the infection). Cell type and time point are not known. Input material: PBMCs or a T cell subset sorted from them (not recorded which). The CDR3, as DNA: TGCGCCAGCAGTGAGAATGAGGCAACCTACGAGCAGTACTTC. Translated: CASSENEATYEQYF.